This T cell receptor beta chain was found in a study of T-cell memory formation after mild COVID-19. Study results and limitations: Among CD4+ contracting clones, most were CM and EM, and CD8+ ones EMRA. Some clones that responded turned up in pre-infection memory, which suggests that cross-reactive memory joined in.

With respect to this clonotype: Its matching antigen is unknown.

Germline loops: CDR1 SNHLY, CDR2 FYNNEI. This CDR3 has 15 amino acids. Trimming pared 6 bases from V and 1 base from J, leaving 15 bases between. TCRdb ran MiXCR on the 5' RACE reads and lists one entry per CDR3 protein. This sample has about 140,000 distinct CDR3 sequences; 19% occur once, and the top ten carry approximately 2.3%. This receptor was obtained from an adult woman who had mild COVID-19 (a few samples of this study predate the infection). Cell type and time point are not known. The chain couples TRBV2 to TRBJ1-2; D is possibly TRBD1 (6 bases). The sequencing sample was made of PBMCs or a T cell subset sorted from them (not recorded which). The chain's CDR3 is CASREFQGYNYGYTF. The CDR3, as DNA: TGTGCCAGCAGAGAATTCCAGGGGTATAACTATGGCTACACCTTC.